The 4 T cell receptor beta chains below were found in one sample sequenced in a study of T cell responses to AZD1222 COVID-19 vaccine. The table came from immunoSEQ multiplex PCR; TCRdb's copy has only in-frame clones and leaves some out. The sample has fewer than 140,000 clones; around 90% are singletons. The sequenced sample was peripheral blood, obtained 28 days after the second AZD1222 dose. The receptors stem from an adult who received the AZD1222 COVID-19 vaccine.

This chain joins TRBV2 and TRBJ1-6, with unresolved D. Germline values: CDR1 SNHLY, CDR2 FYNNEI. V was shortened by 2 bases and J by 8 bases, with 10 bases between the two germline ends. The CDR3 extends over 14 amino acids. DNA for the CDR3: TGTGCCAGCAGTGAACTCCGGGGTTATTCACCCCTCCACTTT. Translation: CASSELRGYSPLHF.

The chain links TRBV28 to TRBJ1-2, with D perhaps TRBD1 (5 bases). V was clipped by 6 bases and J by 8 bases, with 13 bases between them. CDR3 length: 12 residues. Germline V lookup: CDR1 MDHEN, CDR2 SYDVKM. This chain's CDR3 is CASSLGVGGYTF. The CDR3 nucleotides read TGTGCCAGCAGCCTGGGGGTTGGCGGCTACACCTTC.

This rearrangement joins TRBV6-2 or TRBV6-3 to TRBJ2-3; D perhaps matches TRBD2 (6 bases). V lost 6 bases, J lost 6 bases, and 10 bases lay in between. The CDR3 totals 12 residues. Germline lookup yields CDR1 MNHEY and CDR2 SVGEGT. CDR3 DNA: TGTGCCAGCAGCCCAGCGGGCGATACGCAGTATTTT. Its translation is CASSPAGDTQYF.

The CDR3 coding sequence is TGTGCCAGCAGTTACTCGAAAAGCGCGAGCTCCTACGAGCAGTACTTC. Translated, it gives CASSYSKSASSYEQYF. J is TRBJ2-7 and V is TRBV6-5; D is ambiguous. V lost 0 bases and J lost 0, with 12 bases in between. The length of the CDR3 is 16 residues. The germline gives CDR1 MNHEY, CDR2 SVGAGI.